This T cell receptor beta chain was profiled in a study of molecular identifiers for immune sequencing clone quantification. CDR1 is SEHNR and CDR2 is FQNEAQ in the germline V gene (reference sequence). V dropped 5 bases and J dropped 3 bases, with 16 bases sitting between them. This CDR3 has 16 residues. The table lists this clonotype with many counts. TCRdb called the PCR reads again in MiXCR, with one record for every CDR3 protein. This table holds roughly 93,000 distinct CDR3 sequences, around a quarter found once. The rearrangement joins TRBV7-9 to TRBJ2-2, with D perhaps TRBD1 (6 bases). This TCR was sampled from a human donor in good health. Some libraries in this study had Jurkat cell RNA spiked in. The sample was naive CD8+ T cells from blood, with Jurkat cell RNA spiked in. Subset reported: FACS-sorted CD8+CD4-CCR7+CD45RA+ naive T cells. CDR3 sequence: CASSHVRGEDTGELFF. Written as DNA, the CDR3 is TGTGCCAGCAGCCACGTCAGGGGCGAGGACACCGGGGAGCTGTTTTTT.